This entry concerns a single TCR beta chain. Its antigen is unknown. MiXCR was run by TCRdb on the 5' RACE reads, yielding one entry per CDR3 protein. The repertoire holds hundreds of thousands of distinct CDR3 sequences, 9% to 15% seen once, with around 14% in the top ten. The sample comes from a study of T cells after yellow fever vaccination. Study background: SMART-Seq v4 Ultra Low Input prepared libraries from low-cell fractions. Findings and caveats of the study: Post-booster reappearance was seen for most primary-vaccination clones (roughly 96% CD4, 85% to 90% CD8). Abundant clonotypes from the bulk population could have been carried over as contaminants into FACS-sorted repertoires.

Trimming pared 2 bases from V and 0 bases from J, leaving 11 bases between. CDR1 is SGHAT, CDR2 FQNNGV, per germline. The CDR3 runs 15 residues. The sample consisted of PBMCs, taken on the day of the yellow fever booster vaccination. This chain links TRBV11-2 with TRBJ2-7; D unresolved. This TCR was sampled from a man under 40 who received the YFV17D yellow fever vaccine. In DNA form, the CDR3 reads TGTGCCAGCAGCTTATCGGACGGCAGCTCCTACGAGCAGTACTTC. It yields the protein CASSLSDGSSYEQYF.